This TCR beta chain was sequenced for a study of blood T cell repertoires in COVID-19. Study background: Both acute and convalescent COVID-19 samples were obtained from the United States, Italy and Spain. Sample material is recorded as cDNA or gDNA derived from T cells, B-cell-depleted T cells, or PBMCs.

The CDR3 totals 15 residues. Germline CDR1 reads SGDLS; CDR2 reads YYNGEE. V was pared by 4 bases and J by 4 bases, with 9 bases of the junction left unmatched. Methods used by the authors: Reference gene primer amplification in the assay estimated nucleated cell counts. Only in-frame clones appear in the TCRdb table, and some are missing; sequencing was by immunoSEQ multiplex PCR. Clonal size and the V and J genes are those of that table, whereas D and trimming came from the DNA. The sample lists fewer than 250,000 clones, approximately 84% seen once, with less than 6.5% in the top ten. The clonotype comes from a woman in her 70s with active or convalescent COVID-19. Source material: peripheral blood. V is TRBV9 and J is TRBJ2-7; 9 nucleotides line up with TRBD2. The DNA of the CDR3 is TGTGCCAGCAGCATCCTAGCGGGAAATAGATACGAGCAGTACTTC. Its protein product is CASSILAGNRYEQYF.